This passage covers 31 T cell receptor beta chains from one sample sequenced in a study of blood T cell repertoires in COVID-19. Sequencing used immunoSEQ multiplex PCR; TCRdb keeps in-frame clones, though not all of them. The sample has 250,000 or so clones, about nine tenths seen once. The source material was peripheral blood. These receptors originate from a man aged 60-69 years with acute or convalescent COVID-19.

The rearrangement joins TRBV9 to TRBJ2-1, with 7 nucleotides matching TRBD1. This CDR3 has 16 amino acids. The germline V gene encodes CDR1 SGDLS and CDR2 YYNGEE. The junction had 11 bases not matched to a gene; V was cut back by 0 bases and J by 8 bases. The CDR3 here is CASSVATRQGPDEQFF. The CDR3 DNA follows: TGTGCCAGCAGCGTAGCTACTAGACAGGGACCGGATGAGCAGTTCTTC.

The V and J genes are TRBV27 and TRBJ1-2; TRBD1 matches 9 bases. The germline CDR1 and CDR2 sequences are MNHEY and SMNVEV (reference sequence). This CDR3 spans 13 amino acids. Trimming at V came to 6 bases and at J to 7 bases, leaving 6 bases not matched to a gene. CDR3 coding DNA: TGTGCCAGCAGGTTACAGGGGGCTTTTGGCTACACCTTC. This codes for CASRLQGAFGYTF.

This clone appeared a few times. The chain employs TRBV7-2 and TRBJ1-1; D might be TRBD1 (6 bases). With 4 bases removed from V and 11 bases from J, the gap between germline ends came to 14 bases. The CDR3 runs 12 residues. Germline V gives CDR1 SGHTA, CDR2 FQGNSA. CDR3 in amino acids: CASSSHRVDAFF. The CDR3 DNA reads TGTGCCAGCAGCTCTCACAGGGTGGACGCTTTCTTT.

The chain recombines TRBV14 with TRBJ1-2; D is unclear. Germline CDR1 and CDR2: SGHDN and FVKESK. The CDR3 runs 13 residues. Trimming removed 0 bases from V and 8 bases from J, with 10 bases in between. The CDR3 DNA reads as TGTGCCAGCAGCCAAGAACAGATTGGCGGCTACACCTTC. This gives the protein CASSQEQIGGYTF.

In this sample, this clone turned up a few times. This chain connects TRBV4-3 to TRBJ1-6, with D hard to call. The germline CDR1 and CDR2 sequences are LGHNA and YSLEER. V lost 0 bases to trimming and J lost 7 bases, with 7 bases between them. The CDR3 has 14 residues. This CDR3 reads CASSQETTNSPLHF. The CDR3 DNA reads TGCGCCAGCAGCCAAGAAACTACGAATTCACCCCTCCACTTT.

The V and J genes are TRBV5-1 and TRBJ2-3, with TRBD1 as a possible D gene (5 bases). Germline V lookup: CDR1 SGHRS, CDR2 YFSETQ. CDR3 length: 14 amino acids. V was clipped by 2 bases and J by 6 bases, with 13 bases between them. The CDR3 DNA reads TGCGCCAGCAGCTTTACCGCTAGGGGCGATACGCAGTATTTT. Amino acid sequence: CASSFTARGDTQYF.

This clone was seen at least ten times. As DNA, the CDR3 is TGTGCCTGGAGAGTTCAGGGAGGATCGGGGGAGCAGTACTTC. This translates into CAWRVQGGSGEQYF. The chain employs TRBV30 and TRBJ2-7; possible D gene TRBD2, 6 bases. The V end lost 3 bases, the J end lost 7 bases, and 19 bases lay between the germline ends. Germline V CDR1 and CDR2: GTSNPN, SVGIG (reference sequence). The CDR3 is 14 residues long.

The chain uses TRBV4-3 and TRBJ2-1; possibly TRBD2 for D (6 bases). Germline V lookup: CDR1 LGHNA, CDR2 YSLEER. The CDR3 is 17 residues long. V was shortened by 0 bases and J by 9 bases, with 21 bases between the two germline ends. The CDR3 DNA reads TGCGCCAGCAGCCAAGAGGTGGCGGGGCAGATGCTGGGTGAGCAGTTCTTC. Amino acids: CASSQEVAGQMLGEQFF.

This clone appeared a few times. V is TRBV25-1 and J is TRBJ1-2, with TRBD1 identical over 8 bases. CDR1 is MGHDK, CDR2 SYGVNS, per germline. CDR3 length: 12 amino acids. Trimming removed 4 bases from V and 8 bases from J; junction bases left unmatched: 3. The CDR3 DNA sequence: TGTGCCAGCAGTGTACAGGGGGAAGGCTACACCTTC. Encoded protein: CASSVQGEGYTF.

The gene calls are TRBV4-3 and TRBJ2-2; D is unresolved. V gave up 1 base and J gave up 7 bases, with 10 bases separating them. Germline V CDR1 and CDR2: LGHNA, YSLEER. CDR3 length: 14 amino acids. CDR3 DNA: TGCGCCAGCAGCCAAGGGCTCCCGGGCGGGGAGCTGTTTTTT. Its protein product is CASSQGLPGGELFF.

This chain joins TRBV2 and TRBJ2-2; D not resolved. Looked up from germline, CDR1 is SNHLY and CDR2 is FYNNEI. This CDR3 has 14 residues. The ends were cut back, 9 bases at V and 0 bases at J, with 11 bases in the middle. CDR3: CASRYATNTGELFF. The DNA for the CDR3 is TGTGCCAGTCGCTACGCGACGAACACCGGGGAGCTGTTTTTT. Supplemented by reference TRBV2 and TRBJ2-2, the full variable domain reads EPEVTQTPSHQVTQMGQEVILRCVPISNHLYFYWYRQILGQKVEFLVSFYNNEISEKSEIFDDQFSVERPDGSNFTLKIRSTKLEDSAMYFCASRYATNTGELFFGEGSRLTVL.

V usage is TRBV19 and J usage is TRBJ1-1; 10 bases match TRBD1. The CDR3 is 16 amino acids. The germline CDR1 and CDR2 sequences are LNHDA and SQIVND (reference sequence). With 4 bases clipped from V and 4 bases from J, the junction kept 9 bases outside the gene matches. The DNA for the CDR3 is TGTGCCAGTAGTACGGGACAGGGGATTTTAAGCACTGAAGCTTTCTTT. It codes for CASSTGQGILSTEAFF.

The chain links TRBV4-1 to TRBJ1-1, with 8 bases identical to TRBD1. This CDR3 has 12 amino acids. The junction had 5 bases not matched to a gene; V was cut back by 4 bases and J by 10 bases. Germline V gene sequence: CDR1 MGHRA, CDR2 YSYEKL. The CDR3 DNA is TGCGCCAGCAGCCCTCCCCAGGGGGCAGCTTTCTTT. Its translation: CASSPPQGAAFF.

The V call is TRBV24-1, the J call TRBJ1-2, with a weak D call TRBD1 (5 bases). Germline V gives CDR1 KGHDR, CDR2 SFDVKD. V lost 4 bases, J lost 8 bases, and 10 bases lay in between. The CDR3 has 12 residues. CDR3 nucleotide sequence: TGTGCCACCAGTGAGGGGGGTCGGGGCTACACCTTC. Protein sequence: CATSEGGRGYTF.

On this clone: Distinct nucleotide sequences in the sample also encode this CDR3. This chain links TRBV27 with TRBJ1-5; no clear D. CDR3 length: 14 residues. V was shortened by 5 bases and J by 1 base, with 9 bases between the two germline ends. CDR1 MNHEY and CDR2 SMNVEV come from the germline V gene (reference sequence). The CDR3 DNA is TGTGCCAGCAGTCTTACCGGGAGCAATCAGCCCCAGCATTTT. Translation gives CASSLTGSNQPQHF.

The chain couples TRBV7-2 to TRBJ1-2, with D unclear. Germline CDR1 SGHTA, CDR2 FQGNSA. Trimming cost V 1 base and J 7 bases, with 13 bases left between them. This CDR3 region has 14 residues. The CDR3 loop reads CASSLGQEVFGYTF. The DNA for the CDR3 is TGTGCCAGCAGCTTAGGGCAGGAGGTATTTGGCTACACCTTC.

This rearrangement joins TRBV15 to TRBJ2-7, with 10 positions matching TRBD2. Germline V lookup: CDR1 LNHNV, CDR2 YYDKDF (reference sequence). The CDR3 is 15 residues long. The junction had 4 bases not matched to a gene; V was cut back by 5 bases and J by 0 bases. CDR3: CATSPWTSGSYEQYF. CDR3 in DNA: TGTGCCACCAGCCCCTGGACTAGCGGCTCCTACGAGCAGTACTTC.

This rearrangement joins TRBV2 to TRBJ1-2; 7 bases match TRBD1. Germline assignment: CDR1 SNHLY and CDR2 FYNNEI. This CDR3 comprises 13 residues. The V and J ends lost 3 bases and 8 bases, in that order; junction bases with no gene match: 6. The CDR3 here is CASSETGQGGYTF. In nucleotides, the CDR3 is TGTGCCAGCAGTGAGACAGGGCAAGGCGGCTACACCTTC.

V is TRBV20-1 and J is TRBJ2-7; possible D gene TRBD2, 7 bases. V dropped 3 bases and J dropped 6 bases, with 9 bases sitting between them. This CDR3 has 11 residues. CDR1 and CDR2 (germline): DFQATT, SNEGSKA (reference sequence). Here the CDR3 reads CSARGGAEQYF. The CDR3 bases are TGCAGTGCTAGGGGGGGGGCCGAGCAGTACTTC.

V and J are TRBV28 and TRBJ1-1; 9 bases align to TRBD1. J gave up 7 bases and V 7 bases, and 16 bases lay outside the gene matches. CDR1 is MDHEN and CDR2 is SYDVKM in the germline V gene. CDR3 length: 16 residues. This CDR3 is CASNRHETGGGVEAFF. The CDR3, as DNA: TGTGCCAGCAACAGACACGAGACAGGGGGTGGGGTTGAAGCTTTCTTT.

V is TRBV7-9 and J is TRBJ2-1; D is possibly TRBD2 (6 bases). This CDR3 comprises 13 residues. V lost 8 bases and J lost 9, with 17 bases in between. The germline CDR1 and CDR2 sequences are SEHNR and FQNEAQ (reference sequence). The DNA of the CDR3 is TGTGCCAGCGGCCCGAGGTTGGGAGGTGAGCAGTTCTTC. This encodes CASGPRLGGEQFF. Full variable domain (outside the CDR3, taken from reference TRBV7-9 and TRBJ2-1): DTGVSQNPRHKITKRGQNVTFRCDPISEHNRLYWYRQTLGQGPEFLTYFQNEAQLEKSRLLSDRFSAERPKGSFSTLEIQRTEQGDSAMYLCASGPRLGGEQFFGPGTRLTVL.

This clone was picked up a small number of times. V is TRBV19 and J is TRBJ1-1; 11 positions match TRBD1. With 5 bases clipped from V and 10 bases from J, the junction kept 6 bases outside the gene matches. The CDR3 consists of 13 residues. CDR1 and CDR2 from the germline V gene are LNHDA and SQIVND (reference sequence). The CDR3 here is CASSHGTGGPAFF. CDR3 in DNA: TGTGCCAGTAGTCACGGGACAGGGGGGCCAGCTTTCTTT.

The genes are TRBV15 and TRBJ1-5, with a weak D call TRBD1 (5 bases). Germline lookup yields CDR1 LNHNV and CDR2 YYDKDF (reference sequence). V gave up 4 bases and J gave up 2 bases, with 15 bases separating them. This CDR3 is 16 amino acids long. In DNA form, the CDR3 reads TGTGCCACCAGCAACTGGGGCTCCGCCGGCAATCAGCCCCAGCATTTT. Its protein is CATSNWGSAGNQPQHF.

This sequence joins TRBV24-1 and TRBJ2-3, with no clear D. The CDR3 covers 15 residues. CDR1 and CDR2 from the germline V gene are KGHDR and SFDVKD. V lost 1 base to trimming and J lost 1 base, with 8 bases between them. Here the CDR3 reads CATSDFPLGTDTQYF. The CDR3 DNA reads as TGTGCCACCAGTGATTTTCCCCTCGGCACAGATACGCAGTATTTT.

The sample holds many counts of this clone. The chain combines TRBV29-1 with TRBJ2-7, with D maybe TRBD1 (6 bases). This CDR3 contains 13 residues. The germline V gene encodes CDR1 SQVTM and CDR2 ANQGSEA. Trimming removed 6 bases from V and 6 bases from J, with 18 bases in between. CDR3 protein: CSVRQVRRGEQYF. The DNA for the CDR3 is TGCAGCGTGAGACAGGTACGAAGGGGCGAGCAGTACTTC.

Here the CDR3 reads CASSVVYRGLNNEQFF. CDR3 coding DNA: TGCGCCAGCAGCGTCGTTTACAGGGGGCTGAATAATGAGCAGTTCTTC. This chain uses TRBV5-1 with TRBJ2-1; 9 positions agree with TRBD1. Germline assignment: CDR1 SGHRS and CDR2 YFSETQ. CDR3 length: 16 residues. With 4 bases clipped from V and 7 bases from J, the junction kept 12 bases outside the gene matches. The full variable domain, its missing parts supplied by reference TRBV5-1 and TRBJ2-1, is KAGVTQTPRYLIKTRGQQVTLSCSPISGHRSVSWYQQTPGQGLQFLFEYFSETQRNKGNFPGRFSGRQFSNSRSEMNVSTLELGDSALYLCASSVVYRGLNNEQFFGPGTRLTVL.

The chain's CDR3 is CASSPTHAAGGTEAFF. In DNA form, the CDR3 reads TGTGCCAGCTCACCAACGCACGCGGCGGGGGGCACTGAAGCTTTCTTT. The rearrangement links TRBV18 to TRBJ1-1; D perhaps matches TRBD1 (5 bases). From germline, CDR1 is KGHSH and CDR2 LQKENI. The CDR3 spans 16 residues. V dropped 2 bases and J dropped 4 bases, with 17 bases sitting between them.

This clone has just a few counts. V usage is TRBV11-3 and J usage is TRBJ1-2; 7 bases are shared with TRBD1. Trimming cost V 1 base and J 7 bases; bases outside gene matches: 9. CDR1 SGHNT and CDR2 YENEEA come from the germline V gene. CDR3 length equals 15 residues. CDR3: CASSLASLRDSGYTF. The CDR3 DNA follows: TGTGCCAGCAGCTTAGCCTCCCTCCGGGACAGTGGCTACACCTTC. Combining the CDR3 with reference TRBV11-3 and TRBJ1-2 gives the whole variable domain EAGVVQSPRYKIIEKKQPVAFWCNPISGHNTLYWYLQNLGQGPELLIRYENEEAVDDSQLPKDRFSAERLKGVDSTLKIQPAELGDSAVYLCASSLASLRDSGYTFGSGTRLTVV.

The chain links TRBV7-9 to TRBJ2-1; TRBD2 matches 11 bases. With V trimmed by 5 bases and J by 7 bases, 10 bases remained unmatched. Germline V lookup: CDR1 SEHNR, CDR2 FQNEAQ (reference sequence). There are 16 residues in the CDR3. Here the CDR3 reads CASSRLGPSGRNEQFF. The DNA for the CDR3 is TGTGCCAGCAGCCGGTTAGGGCCTAGCGGGAGGAATGAGCAGTTCTTC.

The chain uses TRBV27 and TRBJ2-7, with 7 bases that match TRBD2. The germline V gene encodes CDR1 MNHEY and CDR2 SMNVEV (reference sequence). Trimming cost V 6 bases and J 1 base; bases outside gene matches: 6. This CDR3 is 14 amino acids long. CDR3 DNA sequence: TGTGCCAGCAGCCTGGGAGGGAGTTCCTACGAGCAGTACTTC. As protein: CASSLGGSSYEQYF.

V is TRBV2 and J is TRBJ2-7, with 13 bases fitting TRBD2. Trimming took 7 bases from V and 5 from J; bases not matched to a gene: 5. Germline V gives CDR1 SNHLY, CDR2 FYNNEI. This CDR3 region has 14 residues. The CDR3 DNA follows: TGTGCCAGCAAGGGACTAGCGGGATTCAACGAGCAGTACTTC. Its protein product is CASKGLAGFNEQYF.